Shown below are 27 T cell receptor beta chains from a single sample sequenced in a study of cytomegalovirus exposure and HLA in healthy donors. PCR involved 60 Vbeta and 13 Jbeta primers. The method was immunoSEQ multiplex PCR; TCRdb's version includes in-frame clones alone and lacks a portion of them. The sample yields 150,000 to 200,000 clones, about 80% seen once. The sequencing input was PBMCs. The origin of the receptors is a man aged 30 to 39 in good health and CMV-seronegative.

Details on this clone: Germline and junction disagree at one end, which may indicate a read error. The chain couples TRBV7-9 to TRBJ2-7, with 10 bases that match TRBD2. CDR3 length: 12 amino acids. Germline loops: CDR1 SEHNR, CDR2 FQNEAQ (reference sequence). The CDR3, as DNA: TGTGCCAGCAGCGTGACCGGGACTAGCGCCAACTTC. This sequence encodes CASSVTGTSANF.

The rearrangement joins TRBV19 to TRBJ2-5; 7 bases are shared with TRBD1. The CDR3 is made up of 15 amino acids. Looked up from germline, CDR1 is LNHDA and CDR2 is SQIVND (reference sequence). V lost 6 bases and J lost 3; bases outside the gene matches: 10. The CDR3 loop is CASSLGQSMKETQYF. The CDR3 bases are TGTGCCAGTAGCCTGGGACAGAGTATGAAAGAGACCCAGTACTTC.

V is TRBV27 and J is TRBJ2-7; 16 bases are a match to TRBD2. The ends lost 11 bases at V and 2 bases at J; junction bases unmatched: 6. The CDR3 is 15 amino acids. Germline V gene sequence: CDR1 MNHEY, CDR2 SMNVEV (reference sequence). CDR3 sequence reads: CAAGLAGGGPYEQYF. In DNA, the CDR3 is TGTGCCGCGGGACTAGCGGGAGGGGGACCCTACGAGCAGTACTTC.

Written as DNA, the CDR3 is TGTGCCAGCAACTGGGACAGTTCTAATGAAAAACTGTTTTTT. Its protein product is CASNWDSSNEKLFF. The chain couples TRBV2 to TRBJ1-4; 7 nucleotides match TRBD1. From germline, CDR1 is SNHLY and CDR2 FYNNEI. The CDR3 is made up of 14 amino acids. The J segment lost 3 bases and the V segment lost 7 bases, leaving 5 bases of the junction unmatched. Combining the CDR3 with reference TRBV2 and TRBJ1-4 gives the whole variable domain EPEVTQTPSHQVTQMGQEVILRCVPISNHLYFYWYRQILGQKVEFLVSFYNNEISEKSEIFDDQFSVERPDGSNFTLKIRSTKLEDSAMYFCASNWDSSNEKLFFGSGTQLSVL.

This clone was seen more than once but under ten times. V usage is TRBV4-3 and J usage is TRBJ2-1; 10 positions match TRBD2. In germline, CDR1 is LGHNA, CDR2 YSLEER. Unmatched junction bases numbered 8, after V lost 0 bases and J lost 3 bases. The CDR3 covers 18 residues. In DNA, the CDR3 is TGCGCCAGCAGCCAAGATCCCCATCTAGCGGGGGACTACAATGAGCAGTTCTTC. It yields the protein CASSQDPHLAGDYNEQFF.

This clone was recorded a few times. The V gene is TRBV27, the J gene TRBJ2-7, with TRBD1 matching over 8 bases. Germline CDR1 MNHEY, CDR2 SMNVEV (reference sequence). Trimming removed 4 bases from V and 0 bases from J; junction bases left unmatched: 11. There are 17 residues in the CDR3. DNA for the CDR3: TGTGCCAGCAGTTACCTTCCCGGGACAGGCGACTCCTACGAGCAGTACTTC. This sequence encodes CASSYLPGTGDSYEQYF.

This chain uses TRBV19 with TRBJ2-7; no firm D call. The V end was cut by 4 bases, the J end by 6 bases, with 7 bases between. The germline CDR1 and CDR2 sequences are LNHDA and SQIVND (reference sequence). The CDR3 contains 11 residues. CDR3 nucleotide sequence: TGTGCCAGTAGTACCTATACCGAGCAGTACTTC. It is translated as CASSTYTEQYF.

This CDR3 is CASSSRITSVGTGELFF. The CDR3, as DNA: TGTGCCAGCAGCTCCCGCATCACTAGTGTGGGTACCGGGGAGCTGTTTTTT. The V gene is TRBV13, the J gene TRBJ2-2, with D possibly TRBD2 on 5 matching bases. The V gene's germline CDR1 is PRHDT and CDR2 FYEKMQ (reference sequence). V lost 4 bases to trimming and J lost 5 bases, with 20 bases between them. This CDR3 comprises 17 residues.

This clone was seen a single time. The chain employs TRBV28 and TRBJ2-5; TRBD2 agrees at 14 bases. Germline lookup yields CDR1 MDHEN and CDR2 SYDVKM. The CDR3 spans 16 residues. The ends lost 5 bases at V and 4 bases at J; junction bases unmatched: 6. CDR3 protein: CASSAPGLAGAETQYF. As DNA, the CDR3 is TGTGCCAGCAGTGCACCGGGACTAGCGGGAGCAGAGACCCAGTACTTC.

DNA of the CDR3: TGTGCCAGCAGTGAAGAGACAGACAGCAATCAGCCCCAGCATTTT. This gives the protein CASSEETDSNQPQHF. This sequence joins TRBV6-1 and TRBJ1-5; D is perhaps TRBD1 (5 bases). CDR3 length: 15 residues. The V and J ends lost 1 base and 1 base respectively, with 8 bases between them. Per germline, CDR1 MNHNS and CDR2 SASEGT.

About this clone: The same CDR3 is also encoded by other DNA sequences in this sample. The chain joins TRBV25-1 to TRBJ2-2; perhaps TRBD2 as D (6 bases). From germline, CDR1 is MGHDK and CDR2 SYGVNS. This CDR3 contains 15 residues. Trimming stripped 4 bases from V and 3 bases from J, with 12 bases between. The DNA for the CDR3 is TGTGCCAGCAGTGGCGCCAGCGGGTACACCGGGGAGCTGTTTTTT. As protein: CASSGASGYTGELFF. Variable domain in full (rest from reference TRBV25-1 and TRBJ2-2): EADIYQTPRYLVIGTGKKITLECSQTMGHDKMYWYQQDPGMELHLIHYSYGVNSTEKGDLSSESTVSRIRTEHFPLTLESARPSHTSQYLCASSGASGYTGELFFGEGSRLTVL.

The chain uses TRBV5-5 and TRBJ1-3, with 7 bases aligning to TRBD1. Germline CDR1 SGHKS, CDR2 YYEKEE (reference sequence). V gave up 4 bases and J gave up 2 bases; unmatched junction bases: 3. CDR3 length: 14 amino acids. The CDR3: CASSPGQAGNTIYF. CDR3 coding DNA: TGTGCCAGCAGCCCAGGACAGGCTGGAAACACCATATATTTT.

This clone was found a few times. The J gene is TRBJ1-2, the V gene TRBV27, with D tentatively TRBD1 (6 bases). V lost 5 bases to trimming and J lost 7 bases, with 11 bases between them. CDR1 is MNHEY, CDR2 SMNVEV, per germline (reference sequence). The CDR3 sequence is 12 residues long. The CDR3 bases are TGTGCCAGCAGTCTGCAGGGGATTGGCTACACCTTC. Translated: CASSLQGIGYTF.

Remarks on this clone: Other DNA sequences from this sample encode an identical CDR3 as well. The DNA for the CDR3 is TGTGCCATCAGGTCGGGGATCGGAGAAAAACTGTTTTTT. This gives the protein CAIRSGIGEKLFF. The chain carries TRBV10-3 and TRBJ1-4; D gene ambiguous. The length of the CDR3 is 13 residues. Trimming took off 6 bases at V and 8 bases at J, with 13 bases between the two ends. Germline loops: CDR1 ENHRY, CDR2 SYGVKD.

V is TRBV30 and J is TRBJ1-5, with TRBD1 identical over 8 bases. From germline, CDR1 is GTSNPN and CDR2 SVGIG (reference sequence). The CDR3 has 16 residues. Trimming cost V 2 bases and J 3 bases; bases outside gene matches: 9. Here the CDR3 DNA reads TGTGCCTGGAGTATACCCGGGACAGGTTTCAATCAGCCCCAGCATTTT. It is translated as CAWSIPGTGFNQPQHF.

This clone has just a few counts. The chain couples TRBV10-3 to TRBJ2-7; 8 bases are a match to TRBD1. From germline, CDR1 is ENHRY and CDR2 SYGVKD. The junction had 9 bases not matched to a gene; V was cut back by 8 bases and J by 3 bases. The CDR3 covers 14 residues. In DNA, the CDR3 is TGTGCCATCGGACCGGGACAGGTGGTCTACGAGCAGTACTTC. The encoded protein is CAIGPGQVVYEQYF.

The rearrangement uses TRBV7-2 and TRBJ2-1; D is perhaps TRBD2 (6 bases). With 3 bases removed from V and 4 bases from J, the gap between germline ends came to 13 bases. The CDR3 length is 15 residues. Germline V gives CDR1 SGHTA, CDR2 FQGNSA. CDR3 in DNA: TGTGCCAGCAGCTTGGACTACAGCGGGTACAATGAGCAGTTCTTC. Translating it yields CASSLDYSGYNEQFF.

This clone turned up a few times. CDR3 sequence: CASSQVQGLNGYTF. In DNA, the CDR3 is TGCGCCAGCAGCCAAGTCCAGGGGTTGAATGGCTACACCTTC. V usage is TRBV4-3 and J usage is TRBJ1-2; D might be TRBD1 (6 bases). This CDR3 contains 14 residues. Germline V gene data show CDR1 as LGHNA and CDR2 as YSLEER. Trimming cost V 1 base and J 6 bases, with 12 bases left between them.

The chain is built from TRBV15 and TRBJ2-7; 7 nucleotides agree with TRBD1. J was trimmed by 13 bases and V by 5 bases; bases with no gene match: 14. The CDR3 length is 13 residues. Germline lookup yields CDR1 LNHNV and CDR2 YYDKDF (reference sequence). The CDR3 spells CATSRQGTPQLYF. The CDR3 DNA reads TGTGCCACCAGCCGACAGGGCACCCCACAGCTTTACTTC.

The CDR3 spells CASGARTGGAEQYF. The DNA for the CDR3 is TGTGCCAGTGGAGCTAGGACAGGGGGCGCCGAGCAGTACTTC. The chain couples TRBV19 to TRBJ2-5; 11 nucleotides align to TRBD1. The last part of the DNA fits TRBJ2-7 better; the J call may be wrong. CDR1 is LNHDA and CDR2 is SQIVND in the germline V gene (reference sequence). There are 14 residues in the CDR3.

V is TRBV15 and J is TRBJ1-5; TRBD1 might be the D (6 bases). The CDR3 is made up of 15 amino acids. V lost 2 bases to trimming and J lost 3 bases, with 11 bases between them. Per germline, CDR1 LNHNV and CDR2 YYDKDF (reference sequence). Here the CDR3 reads CATSRRGTDNQPQHF. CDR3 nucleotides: TGTGCCACCAGCAGAAGGGGGACGGACAATCAGCCCCAGCATTTT.

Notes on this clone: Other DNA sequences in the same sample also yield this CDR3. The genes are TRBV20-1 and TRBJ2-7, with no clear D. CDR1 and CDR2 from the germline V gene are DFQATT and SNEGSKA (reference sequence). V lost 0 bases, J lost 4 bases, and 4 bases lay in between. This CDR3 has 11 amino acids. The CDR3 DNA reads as TGCAGTGCTAGAGATTCGTACGAGCAGTACTTC. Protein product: CSARDSYEQYF.

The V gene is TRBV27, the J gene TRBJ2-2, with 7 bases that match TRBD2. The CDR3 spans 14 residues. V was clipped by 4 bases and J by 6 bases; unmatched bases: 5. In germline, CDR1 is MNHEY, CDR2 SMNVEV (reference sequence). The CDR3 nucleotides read TGTGCCAGCAGTTCGGCGGGGGTGCCCGGGGAGCTGTTTTTT. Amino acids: CASSSAGVPGELFF.

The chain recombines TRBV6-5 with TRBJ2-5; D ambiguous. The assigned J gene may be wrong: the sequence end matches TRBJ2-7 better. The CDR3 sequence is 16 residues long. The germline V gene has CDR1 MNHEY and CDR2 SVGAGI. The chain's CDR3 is CASSYSVDLQDYEQYF. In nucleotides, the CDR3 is TGTGCCAGCAGTTACTCAGTAGATTTACAAGACTACGAGCAGTACTTC.

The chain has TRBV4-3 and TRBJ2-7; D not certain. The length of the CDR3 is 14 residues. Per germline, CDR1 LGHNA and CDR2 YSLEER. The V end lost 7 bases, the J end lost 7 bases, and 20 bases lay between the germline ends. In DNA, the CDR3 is TGCGCCAGCACCCGGAGTCTAGGTAAAGGTGAGCAGTACTTC. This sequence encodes CASTRSLGKGEQYF.

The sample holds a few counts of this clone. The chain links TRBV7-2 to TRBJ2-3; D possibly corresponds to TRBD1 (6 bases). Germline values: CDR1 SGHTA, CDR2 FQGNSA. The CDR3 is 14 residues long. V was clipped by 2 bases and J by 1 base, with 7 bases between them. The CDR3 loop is CASSLWGRTDTQYF. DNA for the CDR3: TGTGCCAGCAGCTTATGGGGGCGCACAGATACGCAGTATTTT.

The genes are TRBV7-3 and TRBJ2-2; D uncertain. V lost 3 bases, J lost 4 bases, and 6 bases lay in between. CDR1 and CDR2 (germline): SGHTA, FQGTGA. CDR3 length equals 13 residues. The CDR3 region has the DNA TGTGCCAGCAGCTTTACTCCCACCGGGGAGCTGTTTTTT. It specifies CASSFTPTGELFF.